The 21 T cell receptor beta chains presented below share a single source sample, sequenced in a study of T cell responses to AZD1222 COVID-19 vaccine. TCRdb's copy holds only in-frame clones and misses some; the assay was immunoSEQ multiplex PCR. The table has about 140,000 clones, 80% to 95% seen once. The material sequenced was peripheral blood, taken on day 0 of MenACWY control vaccination. All receptors come from an adult in good health.

The V call is TRBV5-1, the J call TRBJ2-3, with TRBD1 matching 8 bases. Germline V gene data show CDR1 as SGHRS and CDR2 as YFSETQ. The V gene end was trimmed by 2 bases and the J gene end by 0 bases; junction bases not matched to a gene: 2. The CDR3 covers 15 residues. CDR3 coding DNA: TGCGCCAGCAGCTTAGGACAGGGCAGCACAGATACGCAGTATTTT. It codes for CASSLGQGSTDTQYF.

This sequence joins TRBV3-1 (or the pseudogene TRBV3-2) and TRBJ1-5, with D hard to call. Germline loops: CDR1 LGHDT, CDR2 YNNKEL (reference sequence). The V end lost 4 bases, the J end lost 7 bases, and 14 bases lay between the germline ends. This CDR3 region has 14 residues. This chain's CDR3 is CASSPDVISQPQHF. DNA for the CDR3: TGTGCCAGCAGCCCGGACGTAATCTCACAGCCCCAGCATTTT.

The genes are TRBV5-5 and TRBJ2-7; D tentatively fits TRBD1 or TRBD2 (6 bases each). V was cut by 4 bases and J by 1 base, with 18 bases left in between. Germline values: CDR1 SGHKS, CDR2 YYEKEE (reference sequence). The CDR3 is made up of 16 amino acids. The CDR3 bases are TGTGCCAGCAGCCCCACGCCCAGGGGAGGATCCTACGAGCAGTACTTC. Amino acid sequence: CASSPTPRGGSYEQYF.

This chain's CDR3 is CASSGYRADTEAFF. CDR3 DNA: TGCGCCAGCAGTGGGTACAGGGCTGACACTGAAGCTTTCTTT. J is TRBJ1-1 and V is TRBV10-2, with D perhaps matching TRBD1 (6 bases). Germline V gene data show CDR1 as WSHSY and CDR2 as SAAADI. V dropped 4 bases and J dropped 3 bases, with 12 bases sitting between them. The CDR3 runs 14 residues.

This chain joins TRBV5-1 and TRBJ2-7, with TRBD2 matching 11 bases. J gave up 0 bases and V 3 bases, and 5 bases lay outside the gene matches. This CDR3 has 16 residues. Germline-derived CDR1 and CDR2 are SGHRS and YFSETQ. CDR3 coding DNA: TGCGCCAGCAGCTCCATACTAGCGGGGGCCTCCTACGAGCAGTACTTC. Translated, it gives CASSSILAGASYEQYF.

This chain connects TRBV25-1 to TRBJ2-7; a possible D gene is TRBD2 (5 bases). Looked up from germline, CDR1 is MGHDK and CDR2 is SYGVNS. This CDR3 spans 13 amino acids. Deletions cut 7 bases from V and 1 base from J, with 11 bases between. The CDR3 here is CASTAPGSYEQYF. DNA of the CDR3: TGTGCCAGCACTGCCCCGGGGTCCTACGAGCAGTACTTC.

This chain uses TRBV6-8 with TRBJ1-5, with 9 bases aligning to TRBD1. V lost 7 bases to trimming and J lost 7 bases; unmatched junction nucleotides: 14. The CDR3 has 16 amino acids. Looked up from germline, CDR1 is MNHGY and CDR2 is SAAAGT. This CDR3 is CASTSSLTGGEQPQHF. The DNA for the CDR3 is TGTGCCAGCACCTCCTCGCTGACAGGGGGAGAGCAGCCCCAGCATTTT.

The chain has TRBV25-1 and TRBJ1-2; D ambiguous. V was clipped by 4 bases and J by 7 bases, with 25 bases between them. The CDR3 covers 17 residues. Germline CDR1 is MGHDK and CDR2 is SYGVNS. In DNA form, the CDR3 reads TGTGCCAGCAGTGCGGAGCGACGCACTTCCAGCACGAGTGGCTACACCTTC. It is translated as CASSAERRTSSTSGYTF.

The chain carries TRBV6-5 and TRBJ1-4, with TRBD1 as a possible D gene (5 bases). The CDR3 has 16 residues. V was shortened by 4 bases and J by 5 bases, with 17 bases between the two germline ends. From germline, CDR1 is MNHEY and CDR2 SVGAGI. The CDR3 DNA reads as TGTGCCAGCAGTTCAAAGGGGACTTGGTTCAATGAAAAACTGTTTTTT. Protein product: CASSSKGTWFNEKLFF.

The CDR3 sequence is CASSTAPIPSLYGYTF. The CDR3 DNA reads TGTGCCAGCAGCACCGCACCTATACCATCTCTTTATGGCTACACCTTC. This sequence joins TRBV5-4 and TRBJ1-2; D uncertain. Trimming took 4 bases from V and 5 from J, leaving 21 bases between them. The CDR3 consists of 16 residues. CDR1 is SGHNT and CDR2 is YYREEE in the germline V gene (reference sequence). Complete variable domain (other parts from reference TRBV5-4 and TRBJ1-2): ETGVTQSPTHLIKTRGQQVTLRCSSQSGHNTVSWYQQALGQGPQFIFQYYREEENGRGNFPPRFSGLQFPNYSSELNVNALELDDSALYLCASSTAPIPSLYGYTFGSGTRLTVV.

The chain joins TRBV28 to TRBJ2-4; 11 nucleotides match TRBD1. Germline V CDR1 and CDR2: MDHEN, SYDVKM. CDR3 size: 16 residues. J lost 2 bases, V lost 6 bases, and 6 bases had no gene match. The CDR3 loop is CASSHGQGASKNIQYF. The CDR3 nucleotides read TGTGCCAGCAGCCACGGACAGGGGGCGTCCAAAAACATTCAGTACTTC.

The rearrangement joins TRBV6-4 to TRBJ2-2; 7 positions agree with TRBD2. The V and J ends lost 0 bases and 1 base, in that order; junction bases with no gene match: 5. This CDR3 is built from 17 residues. The germline V gene has CDR1 MRHNA and CDR2 SNTAGT. The CDR3 here is CASSDSNGGENTGELFF. CDR3 nucleotides: TGTGCCAGCAGTGACTCGAATGGGGGGGAGAACACCGGGGAGCTGTTTTTT.

This clone was detected only once. The chain combines TRBV3-1 (or the pseudogene TRBV3-2) with TRBJ1-6; TRBD1 might be the D (5 bases). The V gene lost 4 bases and the J gene lost 7 bases, with 20 bases spanning the gap. In germline, CDR1 is LGHDT, CDR2 YNNKEL (reference sequence). The CDR3 runs to 17 residues. The CDR3 DNA sequence: TGTGCCAGCAGCCCTACCCCCTGGCCAGGGTCCAATTCACCCCTCCACTTT. Translating it yields CASSPTPWPGSNSPLHF.

The chain has TRBV4-1 and TRBJ1-4; the D gene is possibly TRBD1 (5 bases). This CDR3 has 15 amino acids. V lost 3 bases, J lost 9 bases, and 17 bases lay in between. Germline V lookup: CDR1 MGHRA, CDR2 YSYEKL. The CDR3 DNA sequence: TGCGCCAGCAGCCATGAAGGGGCCCTCGGTCAAAAACTGTTTTTT. It translates to CASSHEGALGQKLFF.

CDR3 nucleotide sequence: TGTGCCAGCAGTCTGGACAGGGGGAACTATGGCTACACCTTC. Translating it yields CASSLDRGNYGYTF. V and J are TRBV7-6 and TRBJ1-2; TRBD1 matches at 10 bases. Germline V gene sequence: CDR1 SGHVS, CDR2 FNYEAQ. CDR3 length equals 14 residues. Unmatched junction bases numbered 3, after V lost 6 bases and J lost 2 bases.

The chain joins TRBV28 to TRBJ1-1; D is undetermined. Germline values: CDR1 MDHEN, CDR2 SYDVKM. CDR3 length equals 14 residues. Trimming left V 2 bases short and J 1 base short, with 8 bases between. In nucleotides, the CDR3 is TGTGCCAGCAGTTTAGCGAGGGCGAACACTGAAGCTTTCTTT. It yields the protein CASSLARANTEAFF.

This clone came up once. This chain links TRBV7-9 with TRBJ1-1; 8 nucleotides agree with TRBD1. The V segment lost 1 base and the J segment 5 bases; nucleotides outside the gene matches: 6. Germline V gene data show CDR1 as SEHNR and CDR2 as FQNEAQ (reference sequence). CDR3 length equals 15 residues. CDR3: CASSLVSGGDTEAFF. DNA for the CDR3: TGTGCCAGCAGCTTAGTCTCAGGGGGCGATACTGAAGCTTTCTTT.

Remarks on this clone: The junction departs from germline at one end; a sequencing error may be responsible. The chain combines TRBV10-2 with TRBJ2-7; 9 positions agree with TRBD1. The germline V gene encodes CDR1 WSHSY and CDR2 SAAADI. This CDR3 is 15 amino acids long. CDR3 residues: CASSTRTGERSILVF. In DNA form, the CDR3 reads TGCGCCAGCAGTACCCGGACAGGGGAGAGGTCGATATTGGTTTTC.

This chain uses TRBV9 with TRBJ1-2; D remains unclear. The CDR3 is 14 residues long. In germline, CDR1 is SGDLS, CDR2 YYNGEE. V lost 0 bases to trimming and J lost 7 bases, with 13 bases between them. The CDR3 region has the DNA TGTGCCAGCAGCGTAGTAGAACAAGTCGGTGGCTACACCTTC. Protein product: CASSVVEQVGGYTF.

The chain is built from TRBV9 and TRBJ2-2, with D perhaps matching TRBD2 (6 bases). The germline V gene has CDR1 SGDLS and CDR2 YYNGEE. The CDR3 is 16 amino acids. Trimming took 0 bases from V and 5 from J, leaving 14 bases between them. CDR3 bases: TGTGCCAGCAGCGTAGAGGTCGGGAGTTGGACCGGGGAGCTGTTTTTT. Translated: CASSVEVGSWTGELFF.

This chain joins TRBV28 and TRBJ1-2; 7 bases map to TRBD1. The germline gives CDR1 MDHEN, CDR2 SYDVKM. The CDR3 covers 14 residues. J lost 4 bases, V lost 6 bases, and 8 bases had no gene match. The CDR3 spells CASSYDRDLYGYTF. The CDR3 DNA reads as TGTGCCAGCAGCTATGACAGGGATCTCTATGGCTACACCTTC.